This T cell receptor beta chain is from a study of EBV T-cell therapy then PD-1 blockade in nasopharyngeal carcinoma. The V and J ends lost 2 bases and 5 bases, in that order; junction bases with no gene match: 2. Germline V gene lookup returns CDR1 GTSNPN and CDR2 SVGIG (reference sequence). This CDR3 has 12 amino acids. Treatment reported: AdE1-LMPpoly-expanded autologous EBV-specific T-cell therapy followed by anti-PD-1 nivolumab. Regarding this clone: Its cognate antigen is unknown.

Using immunoSEQ multiplex PCR, the repertoire was profiled, and TCRdb retains in-frame clones only, with some absent. The table lists 20,000 or so clones, approximately 80% of them singletons. The chain is built from TRBV30 and TRBJ1-2, with 7 bases fitting TRBD1. The clonotype originates from a man aged 40-55 years with nasopharyngeal carcinoma. The sequences come from CD8+ T cells from blood, collected at day -245 from a patient whose treatment included autologous EBV-specific T cells and nivolumab. The CDR3 is CAWSRQGYGYTF. CDR3 nucleotides: TGTGCCTGGAGTCGACAGGGATATGGCTACACCTTC.